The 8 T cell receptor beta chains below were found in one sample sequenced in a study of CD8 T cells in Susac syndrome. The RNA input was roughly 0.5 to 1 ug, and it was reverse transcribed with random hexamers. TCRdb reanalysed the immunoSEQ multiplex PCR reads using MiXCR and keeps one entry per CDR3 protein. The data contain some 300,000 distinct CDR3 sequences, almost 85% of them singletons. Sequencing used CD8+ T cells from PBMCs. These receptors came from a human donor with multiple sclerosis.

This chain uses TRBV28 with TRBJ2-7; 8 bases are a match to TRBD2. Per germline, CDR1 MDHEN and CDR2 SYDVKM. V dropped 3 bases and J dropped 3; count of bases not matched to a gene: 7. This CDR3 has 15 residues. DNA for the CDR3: TGTGCCAGCAGTTTTGGTACTAGCGGCATCTACGAGCAGTACTTC. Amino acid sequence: CASSFGTSGIYEQYF.

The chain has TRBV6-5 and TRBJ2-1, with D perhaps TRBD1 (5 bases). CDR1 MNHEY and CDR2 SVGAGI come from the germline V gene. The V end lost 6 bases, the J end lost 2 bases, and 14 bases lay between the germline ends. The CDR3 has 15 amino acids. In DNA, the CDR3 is TGTGCCAGCAGCGAGACAGCCCCAACCTACAATGAGCAGTTCTTC. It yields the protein CASSETAPTYNEQFF.

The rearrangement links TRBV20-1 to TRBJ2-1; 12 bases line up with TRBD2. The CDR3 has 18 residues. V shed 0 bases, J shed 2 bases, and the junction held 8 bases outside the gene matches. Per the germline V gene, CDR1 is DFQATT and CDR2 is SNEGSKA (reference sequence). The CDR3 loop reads CSARDRLAGGPPYNEQFF. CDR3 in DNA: TGCAGTGCTAGAGATCGCCTAGCGGGAGGGCCTCCCTACAATGAGCAGTTCTTC.

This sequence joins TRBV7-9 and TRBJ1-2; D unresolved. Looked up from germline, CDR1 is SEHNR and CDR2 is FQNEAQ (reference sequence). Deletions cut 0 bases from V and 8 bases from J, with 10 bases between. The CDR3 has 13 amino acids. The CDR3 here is CASSLALAEGYTF. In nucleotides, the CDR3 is TGTGCCAGCAGCTTAGCCCTCGCAGAAGGCTACACCTTC. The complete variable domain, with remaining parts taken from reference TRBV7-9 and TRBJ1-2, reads DTGVSQNPRHKITKRGQNVTFRCDPISEHNRLYWYRQTLGQGPEFLTYFQNEAQLEKSRLLSDRFSAERPKGSFSTLEIQRTEQGDSAMYLCASSLALAEGYTFGSGTRLTVV.

CDR3 sequence reads: CASSPADGYSQETQYF. In DNA, the CDR3 is TGTGCCAGCAGCCCCGCCGACGGGTACTCCCAAGAGACCCAGTACTTC. The chain combines TRBV11-2 with TRBJ2-5; no clear D gene. Deletions cut 5 bases from V and 1 base from J, with 17 bases between. CDR1 is SGHAT, CDR2 FQNNGV, per germline. The CDR3 length is 16 residues.

CDR3 nucleotide sequence: TGTGCCAGCAGCTTAGATTTAGAGGGGAGGACCAATGAAAAACTGTTTTTT. Protein product: CASSLDLEGRTNEKLFF. The chain couples TRBV11-2 to TRBJ1-4, with D perhaps matching TRBD1 (5 bases). The germline V and J ends were trimmed by 0 bases and 5 bases, with 16 bases remaining between them. The CDR3 covers 17 residues. From germline, CDR1 is SGHAT and CDR2 FQNNGV.

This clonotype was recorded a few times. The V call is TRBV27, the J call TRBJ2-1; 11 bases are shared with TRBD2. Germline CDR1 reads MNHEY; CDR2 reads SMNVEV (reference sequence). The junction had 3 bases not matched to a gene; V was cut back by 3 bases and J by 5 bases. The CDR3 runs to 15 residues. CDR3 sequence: CASSLGTSGHNEQFF. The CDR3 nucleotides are TGTGCCAGCAGTTTGGGGACTAGCGGTCACAATGAGCAGTTCTTC.

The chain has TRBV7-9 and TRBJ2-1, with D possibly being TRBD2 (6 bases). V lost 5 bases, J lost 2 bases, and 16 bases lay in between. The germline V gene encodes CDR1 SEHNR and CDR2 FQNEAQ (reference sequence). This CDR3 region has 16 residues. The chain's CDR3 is CASSPGGGRTYNEQFF. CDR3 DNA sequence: TGTGCCAGCAGCCCCGGAGGTGGGAGGACCTACAATGAGCAGTTCTTC.